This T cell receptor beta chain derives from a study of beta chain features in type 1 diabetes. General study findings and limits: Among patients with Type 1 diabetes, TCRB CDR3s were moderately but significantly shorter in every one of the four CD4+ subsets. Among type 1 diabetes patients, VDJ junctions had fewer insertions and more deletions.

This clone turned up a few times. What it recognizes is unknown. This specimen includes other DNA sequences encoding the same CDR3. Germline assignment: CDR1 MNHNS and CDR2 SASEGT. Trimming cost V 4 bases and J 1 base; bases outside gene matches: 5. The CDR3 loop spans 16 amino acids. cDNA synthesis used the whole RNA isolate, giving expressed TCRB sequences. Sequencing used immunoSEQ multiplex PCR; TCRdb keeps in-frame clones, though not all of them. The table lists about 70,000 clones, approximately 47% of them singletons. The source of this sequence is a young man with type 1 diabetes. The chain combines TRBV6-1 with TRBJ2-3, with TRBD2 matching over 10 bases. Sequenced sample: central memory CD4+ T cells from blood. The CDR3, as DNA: TGTGCCAGCAGTGGGTTAGCGGGGGGACGCACAGATACGCAGTATTTT. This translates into CASSGLAGGRTDTQYF.